Listed below are T cell receptor beta chains from one sample, sequenced in a study of metastatic and nonmetastatic thyroid tumors. TCRdb re-called the PCR reads through MiXCR. The data show 25,000 to 35,000 clones, with about 4.1% seen just once and around 20% held by the top ten. Sequencing was performed on blood. Every receptor here comes from a female donor with papillary thyroid cancer or a benign thyroid nodule (not recorded which). Some clones in this sample may be carry-over from other donors' samples. Both conserved end residues are part of each CDR3. The order of the fields is clone size, J gene, V gene, D gene, CDR3 protein, CDR3 DNA. A D gene is named only where the DNA matches it firmly. Some rows have no size entry. The others give once, few or many, or a class for an expanded clone.

- TRBJ1-5 TRBV27 - CASSTMSGQGPEPQHF TGTGCCAGCAGTACAATGTCCGGTCAGGGCCCAGAGCCCCAGCATTTT
few TRBJ2-3 TRBV12-3/TRBV12-4 - CASSGDTQYF TGTGCCAGCAGTGGGGATACGCAGTATTTT
few TRBJ2-3 TRBV28 TRBD2 CASSPIAGESWDTQYF TGTGCCAGCAGTCCCATAGCGGGAGAGAGTTGGGATACGCAGTATTTT
medium-sized TRBJ1-1 TRBV27 TRBD1 CASSSRLDRDGEAFF TGTGCCAGCAGTTCCCGCTTGGACAGGGACGGTGAAGCTTTCTTT
many TRBJ2-7 TRBV20-1 - CSAVPGRSTGGQYF TGCAGTGCTGTACCGGGACGCTCTACTGGCGGGCAGTACTTC
many TRBJ2-2 TRBV2 TRBD2 CASSFKAGGNTGELFF TGTGCCAGCAGTTTTAAAGCGGGAGGGAACACCGGGGAGCTGTTTTTT
many TRBJ2-5 TRBV7-2 TRBD2 CASSRASGIETQYF TGTGCCAGCAGCCGCGCGAGCGGGATTGAGACCCAGTACTTC
few TRBJ2-1 TRBV2 TRBD2 CASSPSGRGSYNEQFF TGTGCCAGCAGTCCTAGCGGGAGAGGATCCTACAATGAGCAGTTCTTC
many TRBJ2-1 TRBV18 TRBD2 CASSPGLREERSEQFF TGTGCCAGCTCACCGGGCCTGCGGGAGGAACGGAGTGAGCAGTTCTTC
many TRBJ2-1 TRBV2 - CASSETGYNEQFF TGTGCCAGCAGTGAAACAGGGTACAATGAGCAGTTCTTC
- TRBJ2-1 TRBV27 - CASSLANEQFF TGTGCCAGCAGTTTAGCCAATGAGCAGTTCTTC
many TRBJ2-3 TRBV11-1 - CASGKVSTDTQYF TGTGCCAGCGGGAAGGTTAGCACAGATACGCAGTATTTT
many TRBJ2-7 TRBV20-1 - CSARVRDGTYEQYF TGCAGTGCTAGAGTCAGGGATGGGACCTACGAGCAGTACTTC
- TRBJ1-6 TRBV27 - CASSLRVVNSSPHF TGTGCCAGCAGTCTACGGGTCGTTAATTCATCCCCCCACTTT
few TRBJ2-3 TRBV5-1 - CASSLGGTDTQYF TGCGCCAGCAGCTTGGGGGGCACAGATACGCAGTATTTT
many TRBJ2-3 TRBV20-1 - CSARGPGSTDTQYF TGCAGTGCTAGAGGGCCGGGAAGCACAGATACGCAGTATTTT
few TRBJ2-3 TRBV6-1 - CASSPDGAKQYF TGTGCCAGCAGTCCGGACGGAGCTAAGCAGTATTTT
- TRBJ1-1 TRBV4-3 - CASSPDGPLTEAFF TGCGCCAGCAGCCCCGATGGACCCCTCACTGAAGCTTTCTTT
few TRBJ1-1 TRBV27 - CASSLSRLSRAFF TGTGCCAGCAGTTTATCTAGGTTGAGTCGTGCTTTCTTT
few TRBJ1-2 TRBV7-9 - CASRFGAGGPGYTF TGTGCCAGCAGATTCGGGGCCGGGGGTCCTGGCTACACCTTC
many TRBJ2-3 TRBV5-6 - CASSPWAGNTQYF TGTGCCAGCAGCCCCTGGGCCGGGAATACGCAGTATTTT
medium-sized TRBJ2-2 TRBV28 - CASSRQLYTGELFF TGTGCCAGCAGCCGACAGCTATACACCGGGGAGCTGTTTTTT
many TRBJ1-3 TRBV4-2 TRBD1 CASSRLWTGQLSSGNTIYF TGTGCCAGCAGCCGCCTCTGGACAGGGCAACTAAGCTCTGGAAACACCATATATTTT
- TRBJ2-1 TRBV6-1 TRBD2 CASSPLTSGNMVDEQFF TGTGCCAGCAGTCCCTTAACTAGCGGGAATATGGTCGATGAGCAGTTCTTC
many TRBJ2-6 TRBV20-1 TRBD1 CSARDQRRQGTGANVLTF TGCAGTGCTAGAGATCAGAGGCGACAGGGGACTGGGGCCAACGTCCTGACTTTC
many TRBJ2-7 TRBV7-9 - CASSPGRGPYEQYF TGTGCCAGCAGCCCCGGGAGGGGGCCTTACGAGCAGTACTTC
many TRBJ2-1 TRBV9 TRBD2 CASSSRTSGIRNEQFF TGTGCCAGCAGCTCACGGACTAGCGGGATCCGGAATGAGCAGTTCTTC
- TRBJ1-3 TRBV19 - CASSAGAAGNTIYF TGTGCCAGTAGCGCAGGAGCTGCCGGAAACACCATATATTTT
few TRBJ2-1 TRBV5-1 TRBD2 CASSLVVSGRFEQFF TGCGCCAGCAGCTTGGTTGTTAGCGGGAGGTTTGAGCAGTTCTTC
medium-sized TRBJ1-3 TRBV27 - CASSSQDPGDGNTIYF TGTGCCAGCAGTTCCCAGGACCCAGGGGATGGAAACACCATATATTTT
- TRBJ2-7 TRBV15 TRBD1 CATSSVEGQGIHEQYF TGTGCCACCAGCAGCGTAGAAGGACAGGGGATCCACGAGCAGTACTTC
many TRBJ1-2 TRBV29-1 - CSVHSNYGYTF TGCAGCGTGCACTCTAACTATGGCTACACCTTC
many TRBJ1-5 TRBV15 - CATSRDWDLNQPQHF TGTGCCACCAGCAGAGATTGGGACCTCAATCAGCCCCAGCATTTT
medium-sized TRBJ1-1 TRBV28 - CASRSTDVYRAFF TGTGCCAGCAGAAGTACGGATGTTTATAGAGCTTTCTTT
few TRBJ2-7 TRBV13 - CARSLVNEQYF TGTGCCCGCAGCTTAGTCAACGAGCAGTACTTC
many TRBJ1-5 TRBV20-1 - CSAILPSGARVQPQHF TGCAGTGCTATCCTCCCGTCGGGGGCGCGGGTTCAGCCCCAGCATTTT
many TRBJ2-1 TRBV20-1 - CSAGGLAVNEQFF TGCAGTGCGGGGGGGCTAGCGGTAAATGAGCAGTTCTTC
- TRBJ2-1 TRBV2 - CASSEVWRAEQFF TGTGCCAGCAGTGAAGTGTGGAGGGCGGAGCAGTTCTTC
- TRBJ1-2 TRBV20-1 - CSAREWGRDGYTF TGCAGTGCTAGAGAGTGGGGGCGGGATGGCTACACCTTC
- TRBJ2-3 TRBV6-1 - CASSETVAQYF TGTGCCAGCAGTGAAACGGTAGCGCAGTATTTT
few TRBJ1-6 TRBV12-3/TRBV12-4 - CASNLWGGRSPLHF TGTGCCAGCAACCTATGGGGGGGACGCTCACCCCTCCACTTT
many TRBJ2-3 TRBV5-4 TRBD2 CASSFLAGGKDTQYF TGTGCCAGCAGCTTCCTAGCGGGAGGTAAAGATACGCAGTATTTT
many TRBJ1-2 TRBV29-1 - CSVDTPWDKERGANYGYTF TGCAGCGTTGATACGCCCTGGGACAAGGAAAGAGGAGCTAACTATGGCTACACCTTC
many TRBJ2-5 TRBV9 - CASSVALRGETQYF TGTGCCAGCAGCGTAGCTCTCCGGGGGGAGACCCAGTACTTC
many TRBJ2-7 TRBV20-1 TRBD2 CSARGNRLAVAEQYF TGCAGTGCTAGGGGAAATCGACTAGCGGTCGCAGAGCAATACTTC
many TRBJ1-4 TRBV19 - CASSISHLNEKLFF TGTGCCAGTAGTATATCACACCTTAATGAAAAACTGTTTTTT
- TRBJ2-7 TRBV15 TRBD2 CATSRSGTSGSYEQYF TGTGCCACCAGCAGATCCGGGACTAGCGGGTCCTACGAGCAGTACTTC
many TRBJ2-5 TRBV2 TRBD1 CASSEEGQGQETQYF TGTGCCAGCAGTGAAGAGGGACAGGGGCAAGAGACCCAGTACTTC
many TRBJ1-2 TRBV19 TRBD1 CATRAGGYGYTF TGTGCCACCAGGGCAGGGGGCTATGGCTACACCTTC
few TRBJ2-7 TRBV28 TRBD2 CASSSTSGRAFEQYF TGTGCCAGCAGTTCAACTAGCGGGAGGGCCTTTGAGCAGTACTTC
many TRBJ2-3 TRBV7-8 - CASSLAPGSREYF TGTGCCAGCAGCTTAGCGCCGGGTAGTCGGGAGTATTTT
few TRBJ1-5 TRBV28 - CASSLTGFHHHF TGTGCCAGCAGTCTAACAGGTTTTCACCATCATTTT
- TRBJ1-1 TRBV20-1 TRBD1 CSEWCSDREGVTEAFF TGCAGTGAATGGTGTAGTGACAGGGAAGGGGTGACTGAAGCTTTCTTT
few TRBJ2-3 TRBV12-3/TRBV12-4 TRBD2 CASSLLAGATDTQYF TGTGCCAGCAGTTTACTCGCGGGAGCGACAGATACGCAGTATTTT
many TRBJ2-7 TRBV7-8 - CASSPTRFRDRSYEQYF TGTGCCAGCAGCCCGACAAGATTCCGGGACCGATCCTACGAGCAGTACTTC
many TRBJ2-1 TRBV5-4 TRBD2 CASSPDPSGISYNEQFF TGTGCCAGCAGCCCGGACCCTAGCGGGATATCCTACAATGAGCAGTTCTTC